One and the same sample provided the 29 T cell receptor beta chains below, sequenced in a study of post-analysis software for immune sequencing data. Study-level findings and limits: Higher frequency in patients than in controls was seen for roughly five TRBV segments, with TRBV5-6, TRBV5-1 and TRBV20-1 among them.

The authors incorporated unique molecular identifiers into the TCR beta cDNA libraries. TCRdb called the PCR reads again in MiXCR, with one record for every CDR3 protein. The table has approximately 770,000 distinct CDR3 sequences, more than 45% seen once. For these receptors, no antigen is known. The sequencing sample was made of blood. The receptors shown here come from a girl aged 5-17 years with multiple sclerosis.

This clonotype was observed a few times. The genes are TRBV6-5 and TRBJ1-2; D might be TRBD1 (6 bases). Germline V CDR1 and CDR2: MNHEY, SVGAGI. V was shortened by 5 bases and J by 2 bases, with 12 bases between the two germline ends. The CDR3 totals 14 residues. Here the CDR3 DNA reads TGTGCCAGCAGTCCCAACAGGGAAAACTATGGCTACACCTTC. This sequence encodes CASSPNRENYGYTF.

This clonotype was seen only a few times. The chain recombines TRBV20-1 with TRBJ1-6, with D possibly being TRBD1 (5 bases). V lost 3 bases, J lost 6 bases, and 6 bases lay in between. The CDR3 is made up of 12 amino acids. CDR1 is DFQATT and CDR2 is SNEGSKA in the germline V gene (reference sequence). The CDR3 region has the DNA TGCAGTGCTAGGACAGTTAATTCACCCCTCCACTTT. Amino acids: CSARTVNSPLHF.

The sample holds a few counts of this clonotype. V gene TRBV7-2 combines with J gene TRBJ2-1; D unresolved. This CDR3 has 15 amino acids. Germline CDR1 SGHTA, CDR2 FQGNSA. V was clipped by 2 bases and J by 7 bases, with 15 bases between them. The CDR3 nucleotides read TGTGCCAGCAGCTTAAGGGCCCCAGGAGCGAATGAGCAGTTCTTC. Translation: CASSLRAPGANEQFF.

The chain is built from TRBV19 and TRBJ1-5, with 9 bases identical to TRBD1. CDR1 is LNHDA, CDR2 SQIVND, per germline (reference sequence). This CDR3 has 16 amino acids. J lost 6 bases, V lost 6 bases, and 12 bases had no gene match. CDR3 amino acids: CASRYRDRVLSQPQHF. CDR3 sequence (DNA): TGTGCCAGTAGGTACCGGGACAGGGTTTTATCTCAGCCCCAGCATTTT.

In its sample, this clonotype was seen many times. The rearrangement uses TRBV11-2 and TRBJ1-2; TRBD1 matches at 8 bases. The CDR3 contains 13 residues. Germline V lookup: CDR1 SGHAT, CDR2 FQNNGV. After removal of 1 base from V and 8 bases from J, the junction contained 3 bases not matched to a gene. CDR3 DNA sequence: TGTGCCAGCAGCTTAGGACAGGGGCGCGGCTACACCTTC. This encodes CASSLGQGRGYTF.

The CDR3 DNA is TGTGCCAGCGCCGGGACAGGGACCAACTATGGCTACACCTTC. Translation: CASAGTGTNYGYTF. The rearrangement joins TRBV25-1 to TRBJ1-2; 9 positions match TRBD1. Germline V gene lookup returns CDR1 MGHDK and CDR2 SYGVNS. The trim removed 8 bases at V and 2 bases at J, leaving 6 bases unmatched. The CDR3 spans 14 residues.

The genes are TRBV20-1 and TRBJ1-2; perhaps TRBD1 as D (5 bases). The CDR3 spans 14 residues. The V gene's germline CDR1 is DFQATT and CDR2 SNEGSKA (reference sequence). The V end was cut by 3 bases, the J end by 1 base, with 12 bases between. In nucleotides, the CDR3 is TGCAGTGCTAGGAAGGACATAGATAACTATGGCTACACCTTC. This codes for CSARKDIDNYGYTF.

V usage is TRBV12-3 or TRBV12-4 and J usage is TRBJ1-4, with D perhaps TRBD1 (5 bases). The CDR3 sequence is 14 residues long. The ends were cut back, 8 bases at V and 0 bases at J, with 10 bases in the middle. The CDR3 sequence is CASCRQPTNEKLFF. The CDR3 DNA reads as TGTGCCAGCTGTCGACAGCCAACTAATGAAAAACTGTTTTTT.

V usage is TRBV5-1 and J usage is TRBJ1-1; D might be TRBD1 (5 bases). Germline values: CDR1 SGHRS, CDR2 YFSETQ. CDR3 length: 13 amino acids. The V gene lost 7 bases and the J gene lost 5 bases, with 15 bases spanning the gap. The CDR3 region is CASRGRAETEAFF. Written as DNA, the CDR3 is TGCGCCAGCCGGGGCAGGGCGGAGACTGAAGCTTTCTTT.

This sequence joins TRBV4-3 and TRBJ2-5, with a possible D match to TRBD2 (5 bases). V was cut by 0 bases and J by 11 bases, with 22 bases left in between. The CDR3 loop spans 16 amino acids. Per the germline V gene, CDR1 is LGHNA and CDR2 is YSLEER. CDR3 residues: CASSQDREISPYGQYF. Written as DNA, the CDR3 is TGCGCCAGCAGCCAAGATCGGGAAATAAGCCCCTACGGGCAGTACTTC.

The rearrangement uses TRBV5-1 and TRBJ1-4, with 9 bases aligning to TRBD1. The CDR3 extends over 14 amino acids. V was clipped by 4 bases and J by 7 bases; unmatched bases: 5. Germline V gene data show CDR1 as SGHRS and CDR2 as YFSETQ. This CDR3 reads CASSQGQGVEKLFF. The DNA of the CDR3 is TGCGCCAGCAGCCAGGGACAGGGAGTTGAAAAACTGTTTTTT.

The CDR3 nucleotides are TGTGCCAGCAGTTTGGCACTAGCGGGAGATTGGGAGACCCAGTACTTC. Its protein product is CASSLALAGDWETQYF. The chain is built from TRBV12-3 or TRBV12-4 and TRBJ2-4; 11 nucleotides line up with TRBD2. TRBJ2-5 explains the end of the DNA better; the J call may be wrong. The length of the CDR3 is 16 residues.

CDR3 nucleotides: TGTGCCACCAGTGATCGGGACAGAACCCTGACAGATACGCAGTATTTT. This codes for CATSDRDRTLTDTQYF. This rearrangement joins TRBV24-1 to TRBJ2-3, with 7 bases matching TRBD1. The CDR3 consists of 16 residues. The V gene end was trimmed by 3 bases and the J gene end by 3 bases; junction bases not matched to a gene: 8. Looked up from germline, CDR1 is KGHDR and CDR2 is SFDVKD.

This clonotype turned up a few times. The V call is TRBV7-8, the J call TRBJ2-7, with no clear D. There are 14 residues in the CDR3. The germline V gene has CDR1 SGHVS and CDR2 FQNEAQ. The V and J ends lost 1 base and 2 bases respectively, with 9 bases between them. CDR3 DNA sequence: TGTGCCAGCAGCTTAGAAGCCAGAGCCTACGAGCAGTACTTC. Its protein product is CASSLEARAYEQYF.

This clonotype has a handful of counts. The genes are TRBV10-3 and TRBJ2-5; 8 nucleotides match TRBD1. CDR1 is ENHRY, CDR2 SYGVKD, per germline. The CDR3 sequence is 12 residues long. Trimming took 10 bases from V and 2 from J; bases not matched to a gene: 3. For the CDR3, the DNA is TGTGCCACCGGACAGGGACAAGAGACCCAGTACTTC. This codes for CATGQGQETQYF.

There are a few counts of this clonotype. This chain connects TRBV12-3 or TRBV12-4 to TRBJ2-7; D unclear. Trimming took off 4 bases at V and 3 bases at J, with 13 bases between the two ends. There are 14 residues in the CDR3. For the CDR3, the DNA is TGTGCCAGCAGTTCGGGTGGGCGAAACTACGAGCAGTACTTC. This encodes CASSSGGRNYEQYF.

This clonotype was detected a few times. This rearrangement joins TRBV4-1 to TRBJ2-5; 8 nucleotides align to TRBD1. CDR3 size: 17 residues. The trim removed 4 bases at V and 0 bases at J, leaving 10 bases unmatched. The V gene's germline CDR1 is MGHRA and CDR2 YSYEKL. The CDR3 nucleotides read TGCGCCAGCAGCCCAGAGGCGGGACAGGCTTACCAAGAGACCCAGTACTTC. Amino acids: CASSPEAGQAYQETQYF.

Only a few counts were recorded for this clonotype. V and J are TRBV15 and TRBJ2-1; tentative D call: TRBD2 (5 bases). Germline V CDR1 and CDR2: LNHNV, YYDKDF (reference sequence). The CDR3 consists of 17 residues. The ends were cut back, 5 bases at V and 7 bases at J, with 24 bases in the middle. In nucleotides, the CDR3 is TGTGCCACCAGCGGCCCTCGGGCGGGCCCCTTCTCTAATGAGCAGTTCTTC. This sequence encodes CATSGPRAGPFSNEQFF.

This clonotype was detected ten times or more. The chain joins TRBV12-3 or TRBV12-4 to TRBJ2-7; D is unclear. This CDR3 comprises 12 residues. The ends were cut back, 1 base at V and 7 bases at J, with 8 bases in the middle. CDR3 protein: CASSLGSGEQYF. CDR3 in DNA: TGTGCCAGCAGTTTAGGTTCCGGGGAGCAGTACTTC.

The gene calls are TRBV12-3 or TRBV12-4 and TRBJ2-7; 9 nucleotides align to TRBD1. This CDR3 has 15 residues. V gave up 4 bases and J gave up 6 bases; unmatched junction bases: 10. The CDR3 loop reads CASSSFGQGWSEQYF. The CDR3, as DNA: TGTGCCAGCAGTTCCTTCGGACAGGGGTGGAGCGAGCAGTACTTC.

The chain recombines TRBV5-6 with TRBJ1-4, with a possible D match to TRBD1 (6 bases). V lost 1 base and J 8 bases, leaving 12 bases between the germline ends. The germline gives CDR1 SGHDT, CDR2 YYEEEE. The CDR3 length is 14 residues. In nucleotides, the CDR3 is TGTGCCAGCAGCTTGATGGCAGGGGACGAAAAACTGTTTTTT. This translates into CASSLMAGDEKLFF.

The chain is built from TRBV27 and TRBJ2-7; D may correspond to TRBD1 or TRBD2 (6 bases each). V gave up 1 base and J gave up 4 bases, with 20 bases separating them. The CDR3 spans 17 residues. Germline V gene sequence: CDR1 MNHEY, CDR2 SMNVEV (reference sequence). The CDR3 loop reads CASSLWRGSSEIYEQYF. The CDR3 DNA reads TGTGCCAGCAGTTTATGGAGGGGGTCTAGCGAGATTTACGAGCAGTACTTC.

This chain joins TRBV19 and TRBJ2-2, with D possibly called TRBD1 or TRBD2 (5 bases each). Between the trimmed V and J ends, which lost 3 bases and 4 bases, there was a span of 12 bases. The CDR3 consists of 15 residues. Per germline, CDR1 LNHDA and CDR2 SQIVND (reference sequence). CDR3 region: CASSIPGAGTGELFF. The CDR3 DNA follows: TGTGCCAGTAGTATCCCCGGGGCGGGCACCGGGGAGCTGTTTTTT.

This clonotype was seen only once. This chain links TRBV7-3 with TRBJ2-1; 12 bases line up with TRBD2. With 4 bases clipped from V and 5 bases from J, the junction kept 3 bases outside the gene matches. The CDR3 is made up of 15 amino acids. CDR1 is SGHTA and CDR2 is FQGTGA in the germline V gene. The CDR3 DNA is TGTGCCAGCAGCTCCAGGACTAGCGGGAACAATGAGCAGTTCTTC. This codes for CASSSRTSGNNEQFF. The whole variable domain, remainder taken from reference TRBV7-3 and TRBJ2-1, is GAGVSQTPSNKVTEKGKYVELRCDPISGHTALYWYRQSLGQGPEFLIYFQGTGAADDSGLPNDRFFAVRPEGSVSTLKIQRTERGDSAVYLCASSSRTSGNNEQFFGPGTRLTVL.

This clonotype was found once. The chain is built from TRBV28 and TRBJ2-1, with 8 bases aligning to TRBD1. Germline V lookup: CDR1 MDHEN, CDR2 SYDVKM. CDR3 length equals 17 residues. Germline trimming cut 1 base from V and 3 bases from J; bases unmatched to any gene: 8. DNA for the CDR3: TGTGCCAGCAGTTTATCAATTGGACAGGGAATCTACAATGAGCAGTTCTTC. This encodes CASSLSIGQGIYNEQFF.

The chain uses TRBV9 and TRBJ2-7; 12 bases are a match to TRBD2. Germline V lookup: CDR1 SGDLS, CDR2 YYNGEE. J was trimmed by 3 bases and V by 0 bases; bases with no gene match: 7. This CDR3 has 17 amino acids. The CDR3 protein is CASSVDGTSGLLYEQYF. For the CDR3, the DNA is TGTGCCAGCAGCGTAGATGGGACTAGCGGGCTGCTCTACGAGCAGTACTTC.

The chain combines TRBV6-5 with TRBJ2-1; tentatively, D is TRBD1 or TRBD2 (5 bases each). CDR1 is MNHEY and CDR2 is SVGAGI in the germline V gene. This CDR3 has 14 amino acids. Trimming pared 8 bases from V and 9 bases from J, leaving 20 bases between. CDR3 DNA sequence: TGTGCCAGCGCGAGAGGGCCCGACAGCGGTGAGCAGTTCTTC. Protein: CASARGPDSGEQFF.

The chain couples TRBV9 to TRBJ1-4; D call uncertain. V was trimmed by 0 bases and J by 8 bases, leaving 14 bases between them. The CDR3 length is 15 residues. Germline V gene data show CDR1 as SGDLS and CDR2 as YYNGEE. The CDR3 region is CASSVGGSKGEKLFF. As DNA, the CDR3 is TGTGCCAGCAGCGTAGGAGGTTCCAAGGGAGAAAAACTGTTTTTT.

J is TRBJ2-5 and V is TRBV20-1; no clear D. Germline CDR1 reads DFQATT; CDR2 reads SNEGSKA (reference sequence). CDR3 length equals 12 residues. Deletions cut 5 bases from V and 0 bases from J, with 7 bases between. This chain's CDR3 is CSAFGYQETQYF. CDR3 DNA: TGCAGTGCTTTCGGATACCAAGAGACCCAGTACTTC.